What follows are 4 T cell receptor beta chains derived from one specimen sequenced in a study of blood T cell repertoires in COVID-19. Sequenced by immunoSEQ multiplex PCR; TCRdb stores in-frame clones only, minus some. The sample shows 200,000 to 250,000 clones, about 80% of them seen only once. Input material: PBMCs or T cells enriched from blood (not recorded which). The receptors derive from a man aged 35 to 55 who had recovered from COVID-19.

J is TRBJ2-5 and V is TRBV19; possibly TRBD1 for D (6 bases). CDR3 size: 14 residues. Germline lookup yields CDR1 LNHDA and CDR2 SQIVND (reference sequence). The V end lost 8 bases, the J end lost 5 bases, and 18 bases lay between the germline ends. The CDR3 DNA is TGTGCCAGTGGGGGCACAGGGCTGGGGGAGACCCAGTACTTC. The encoded protein is CASGGTGLGETQYF.

This clone came up a few times. The genes are TRBV7-8 and TRBJ1-5, with D maybe TRBD1 (5 bases). Trimming took off 1 base at V and 0 bases at J, with 13 bases between the two ends. Germline values: CDR1 SGHVS, CDR2 FQNEAQ. This CDR3 region has 17 residues. The CDR3 loop reads CASSLGQRSYSNQPQHF. The CDR3 bases are TGTGCCAGCAGCTTAGGACAGCGAAGCTATAGCAATCAGCCCCAGCATTTT.

This clone was seen only once. The CDR3 loop reads CASSKGQGFQETQYF. The CDR3 nucleotides read TGTGCCAGCAGCAAGGGACAGGGTTTTCAAGAGACCCAGTACTTC. The chain carries TRBV7-6 and TRBJ2-5; the match to TRBD1 covers 9 bases. The CDR3 has 15 residues. Germline trimming cut 5 bases from V and 2 bases from J; bases unmatched to any gene: 6. Germline lookup yields CDR1 SGHVS and CDR2 FNYEAQ.

This clone occurred a few times. The sample has other DNA sequences that encode this CDR3 too. This rearrangement joins TRBV7-8 to TRBJ2-7, with a tentative D call TRBD2 (7 bases). The CDR3 runs to 14 residues. V lost 1 base, J lost 2 bases, and 9 bases lay in between. Germline CDR1 is SGHVS and CDR2 is FQNEAQ. The CDR3 sequence is CASSLGGGPYEQYF. CDR3 nucleotides: TGTGCCAGCAGCTTAGGGGGGGGGCCCTACGAGCAGTACTTC. The full variable domain, its missing parts supplied by reference TRBV7-8 and TRBJ2-7, is GAGVSQSPRYKVAKRGQDVALRCDPISGHVSLFWYQQALGQGPEFLTYFQNEAQLDKSGLPSDRFFAERPEGSVSTLKIQRTQQEDSAVYLCASSLGGGPYEQYFGPGTRLTVT.